This TCR beta chain was sequenced during a study of cytomegalovirus exposure and HLA in healthy donors. Comment on this clone: Antigen specificity is unknown. Other DNA sequences in this sample translate to the same CDR3.

Findings and limits, study-wide: It was only CMV serostatus that was available as immune exposure information. Most TCRs appeared rarely, but some public TCRs recurred in many donors. Fewer N-insertions (relative to the approximately 670-donor mean) were reportedly seen in an Asian-associated ancestry cluster in a later analysis.

Healthy donors of bone marrow made up the group. Primers included in the PCR were 60 Vbeta and 13 Jbeta primers. This table comes from immunoSEQ multiplex PCR, and its TCRdb copy is limited to in-frame clones, with some not included. Of 130,000 or so clones listed, 70% to 80% are singletons. Material for sequencing was PBMCs. This sequence was found in a woman in her sixties or seventies in good health and CMV-seronegative.

The CDR3 coding sequence is TGTGCCACCAGCACCGCAGGTGCCACTGAAGCTTTCTTT. Protein product: CATSTAGATEAFF. V gene TRBV15 combines with J gene TRBJ1-1, with no clear D. Germline V CDR1 and CDR2: LNHNV, YYDKDF (reference sequence). This CDR3 is 13 amino acids long. The V gene lost 4 bases and the J gene lost 4 bases, with 10 bases spanning the gap.